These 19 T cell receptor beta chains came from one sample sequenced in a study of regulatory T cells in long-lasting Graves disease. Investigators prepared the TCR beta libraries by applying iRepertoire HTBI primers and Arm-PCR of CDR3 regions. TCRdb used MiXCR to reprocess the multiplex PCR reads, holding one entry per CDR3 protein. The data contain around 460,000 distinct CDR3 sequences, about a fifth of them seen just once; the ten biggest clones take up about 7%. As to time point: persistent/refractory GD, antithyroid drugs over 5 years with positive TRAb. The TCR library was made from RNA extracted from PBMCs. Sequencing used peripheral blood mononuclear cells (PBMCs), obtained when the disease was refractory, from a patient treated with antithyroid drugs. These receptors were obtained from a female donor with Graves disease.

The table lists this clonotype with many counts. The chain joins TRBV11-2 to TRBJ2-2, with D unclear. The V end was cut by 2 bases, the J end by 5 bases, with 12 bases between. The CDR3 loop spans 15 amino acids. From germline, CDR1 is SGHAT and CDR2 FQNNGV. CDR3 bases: TGTGCCAGCAGCTTACAAAGTTCTAGGACCGGGGAGCTGTTTTTT. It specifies CASSLQSSRTGELFF.

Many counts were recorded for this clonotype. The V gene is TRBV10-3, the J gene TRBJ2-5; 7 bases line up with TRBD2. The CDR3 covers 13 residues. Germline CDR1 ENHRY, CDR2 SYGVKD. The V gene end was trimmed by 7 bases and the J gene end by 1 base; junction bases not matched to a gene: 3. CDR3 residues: CAIKRGVQETQYF. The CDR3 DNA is TGTGCCATCAAGCGGGGTGTCCAAGAGACCCAGTACTTC.

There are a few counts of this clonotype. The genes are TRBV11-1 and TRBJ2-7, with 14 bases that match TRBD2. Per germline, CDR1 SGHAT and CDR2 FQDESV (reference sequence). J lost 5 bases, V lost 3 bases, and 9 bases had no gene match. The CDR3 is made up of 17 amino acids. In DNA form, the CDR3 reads TGTGCCAGCAGCTTCGGGACTAGCGGGAGAATATCGGACGAGCAGTACTTC. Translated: CASSFGTSGRISDEQYF.

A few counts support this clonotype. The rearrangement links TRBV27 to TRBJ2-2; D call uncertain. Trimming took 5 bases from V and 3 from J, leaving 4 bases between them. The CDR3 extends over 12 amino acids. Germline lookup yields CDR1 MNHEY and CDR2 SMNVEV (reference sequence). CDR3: CASSVHTGELFF. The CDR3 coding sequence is TGTGCCAGCAGTGTACACACCGGGGAGCTGTTTTTT.

CDR3 DNA sequence: TGCGCCAGCAGCTTTGATCCGGGGCTGACCGGGGAGCTGTTTTTT. This translates into CASSFDPGLTGELFF. This chain joins TRBV5-1 and TRBJ2-2, with D possibly being TRBD1 or TRBD2 (5 bases each). Trimming took off 2 bases at V and 5 bases at J, with 13 bases between the two ends. Germline loops: CDR1 SGHRS, CDR2 YFSETQ. The CDR3 sequence is 15 residues long.

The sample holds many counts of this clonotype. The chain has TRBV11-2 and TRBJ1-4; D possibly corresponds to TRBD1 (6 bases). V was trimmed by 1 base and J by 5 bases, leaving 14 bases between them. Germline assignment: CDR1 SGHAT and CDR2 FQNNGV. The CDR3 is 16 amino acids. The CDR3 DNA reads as TGTGCCAGCAGCTTAGGTCTAACCAGGGGAAATGAAAAACTGTTTTTT. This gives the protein CASSLGLTRGNEKLFF. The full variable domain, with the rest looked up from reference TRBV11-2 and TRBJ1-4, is EAGVAQSPRYKIIEKRQSVAFWCNPISGHATLYWYQQILGQGPKLLIQFQNNGVVDDSQLPKDRFSAERLKGVDSTLKIQPAKLEDSAVYLCASSLGLTRGNEKLFFGSGTQLSVL.

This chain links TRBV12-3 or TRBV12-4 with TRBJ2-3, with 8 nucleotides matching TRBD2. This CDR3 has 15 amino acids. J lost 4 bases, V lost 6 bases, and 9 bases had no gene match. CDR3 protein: CASRTLGGGPDTQYF. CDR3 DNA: TGTGCCAGCAGGACCCTCGGGGGGGGTCCAGATACGCAGTATTTT.

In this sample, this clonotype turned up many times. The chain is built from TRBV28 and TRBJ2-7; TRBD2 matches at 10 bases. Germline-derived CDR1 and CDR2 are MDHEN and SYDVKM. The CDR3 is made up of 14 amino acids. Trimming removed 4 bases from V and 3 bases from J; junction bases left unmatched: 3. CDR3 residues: CASSWTSGYYEQYF. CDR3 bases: TGTGCCAGCAGTTGGACTAGCGGATACTACGAGCAGTACTTC. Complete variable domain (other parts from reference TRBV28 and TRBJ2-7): DVKVTQSSRYLVKRTGEKVFLECVQDMDHENMFWYRQDPGLGLRLIYFSYDVKMKEKGDIPEGYSVSREKKERFSLILESASTNQTSMYLCASSWTSGYYEQYFGPGTRLTVT.

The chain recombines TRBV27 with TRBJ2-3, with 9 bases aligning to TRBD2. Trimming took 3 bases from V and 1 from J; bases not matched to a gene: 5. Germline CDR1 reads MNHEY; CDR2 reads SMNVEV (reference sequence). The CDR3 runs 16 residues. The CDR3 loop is CASSFIRGGGTDTQYF. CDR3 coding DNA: TGTGCCAGCAGTTTCATCCGCGGGGGGGGCACAGATACGCAGTATTTT.

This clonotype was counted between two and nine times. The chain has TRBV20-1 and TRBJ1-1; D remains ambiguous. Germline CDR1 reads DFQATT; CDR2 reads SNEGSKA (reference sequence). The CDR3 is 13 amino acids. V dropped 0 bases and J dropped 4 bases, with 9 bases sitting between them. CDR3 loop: CSARDFGSTEAFF. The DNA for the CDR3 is TGCAGTGCTAGAGATTTTGGTAGCACTGAAGCTTTCTTT.

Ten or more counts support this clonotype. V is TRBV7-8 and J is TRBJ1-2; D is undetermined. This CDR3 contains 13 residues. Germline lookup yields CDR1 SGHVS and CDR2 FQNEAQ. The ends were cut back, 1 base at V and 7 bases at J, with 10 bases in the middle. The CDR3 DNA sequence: TGTGCCAGCAGCTTAGGGGCTGTTAGTGGCTACACCTTC. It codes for CASSLGAVSGYTF.

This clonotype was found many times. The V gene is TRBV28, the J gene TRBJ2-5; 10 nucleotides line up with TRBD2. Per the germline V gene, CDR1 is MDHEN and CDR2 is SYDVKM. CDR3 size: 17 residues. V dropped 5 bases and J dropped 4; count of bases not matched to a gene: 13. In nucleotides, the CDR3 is TGTGCCAGCAGTGGCGGGGCTAGCGGGAGCCCGGTAGAGACCCAGTACTTC. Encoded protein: CASSGGASGSPVETQYF.

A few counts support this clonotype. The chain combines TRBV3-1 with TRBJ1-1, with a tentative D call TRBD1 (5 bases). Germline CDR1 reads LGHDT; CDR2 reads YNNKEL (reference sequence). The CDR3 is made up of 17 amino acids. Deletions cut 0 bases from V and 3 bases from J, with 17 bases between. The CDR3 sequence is CASSQESRGISDTEAFF. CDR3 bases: TGTGCCAGCAGCCAAGAAAGTCGGGGGATATCGGACACTGAAGCTTTCTTT. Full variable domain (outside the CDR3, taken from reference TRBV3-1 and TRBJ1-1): DTAVSQTPKYLVTQMGNDKSIKCEQNLGHDTMYWYKQDSKKFLKIMFSYNNKELIINETVPNRFSPKSPDKAHLNLHINSLELGDSAVYFCASSQESRGISDTEAFFGQGTRLTVV.

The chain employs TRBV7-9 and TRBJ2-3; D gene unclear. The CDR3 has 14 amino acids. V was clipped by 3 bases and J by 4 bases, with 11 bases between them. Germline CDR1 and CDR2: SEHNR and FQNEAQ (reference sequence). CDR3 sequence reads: CASSLEKAADTQYF. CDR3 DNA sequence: TGTGCCAGCAGCTTGGAGAAGGCGGCAGATACGCAGTATTTT.

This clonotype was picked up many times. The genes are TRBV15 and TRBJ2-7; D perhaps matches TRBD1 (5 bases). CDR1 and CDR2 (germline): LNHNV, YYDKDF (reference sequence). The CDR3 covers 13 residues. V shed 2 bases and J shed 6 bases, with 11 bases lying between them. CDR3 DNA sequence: TGTGCCACCAGCAGAACACAGGTTTCCGAGCAGTACTTC. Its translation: CATSRTQVSEQYF.

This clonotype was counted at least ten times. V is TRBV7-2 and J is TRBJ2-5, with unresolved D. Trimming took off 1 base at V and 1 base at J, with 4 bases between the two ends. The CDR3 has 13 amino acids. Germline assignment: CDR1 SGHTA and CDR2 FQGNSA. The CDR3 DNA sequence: TGTGCCAGCAGCTTAGGGACCCAAGAGACCCAGTACTTC. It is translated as CASSLGTQETQYF.

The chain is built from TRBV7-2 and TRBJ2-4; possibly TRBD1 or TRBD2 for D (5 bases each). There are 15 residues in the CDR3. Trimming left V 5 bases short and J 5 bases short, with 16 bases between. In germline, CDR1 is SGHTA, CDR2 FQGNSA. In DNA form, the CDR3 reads TGTGCCAGCAGCCTAGGGGACGGGCCCCAAAACATTCAGTACTTC. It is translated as CASSLGDGPQNIQYF.

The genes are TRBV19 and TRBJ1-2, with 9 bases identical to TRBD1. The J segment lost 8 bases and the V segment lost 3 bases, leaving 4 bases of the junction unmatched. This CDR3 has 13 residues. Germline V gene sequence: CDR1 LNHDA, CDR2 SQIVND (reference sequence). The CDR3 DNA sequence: TGTGCCAGTAGTATGGGACAGGGCGGCGGCTACACCTTC. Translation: CASSMGQGGGYTF.

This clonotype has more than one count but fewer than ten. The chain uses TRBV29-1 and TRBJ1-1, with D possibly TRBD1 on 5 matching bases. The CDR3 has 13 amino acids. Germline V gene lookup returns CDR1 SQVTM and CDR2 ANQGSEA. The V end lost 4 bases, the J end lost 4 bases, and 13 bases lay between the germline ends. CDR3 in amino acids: CSVAVGGITEAFF. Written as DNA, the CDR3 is TGCAGCGTTGCGGTTGGGGGGATCACTGAAGCTTTCTTT.